What follows describes a single T cell receptor beta chain. The target antigen is unknown. This entry is derived from a study of cytomegalovirus exposure and HLA in healthy donors. Whole-study findings and limits: Sequencing likely caused a cluster of highly shared sequence variants.

Nominally healthy donors were sampled, though unrecorded immune exposures were likely. The V segment lost 0 bases and the J segment 3 bases; nucleotides outside the gene matches: 7. Germline CDR1 and CDR2: SGDLS and YYNGEE. The CDR3 contains 16 residues. PCR employed 60 Vbeta and 13 Jbeta primers. Here immunoSEQ multiplex PCR was the method, and the copy in TCRdb shows in-frame clones only, minus some. Of about 160,000 clones listed, 63% are singletons. The source material was PBMCs. The origin of this receptor is a woman aged 55-69 years in good health and CMV-seropositive. This chain uses TRBV9 with TRBJ2-7; 9 nucleotides match TRBD1. The CDR3 is CASSVGSGTGLYEQYF. The CDR3 region has the DNA TGTGCCAGCAGCGTAGGGTCCGGGACAGGGCTCTACGAGCAGTACTTC.